This T cell receptor (beta chain) was recovered during a study of blood T cell repertoires in COVID-19. Looking at the study overall: PBMCs, B-cell-depleted T cells, or T cells provided the cDNA or gDNA that made up the material.

Germline values: CDR1 MDHEN, CDR2 SYDVKM. V lost 5 bases to trimming and J lost 9 bases; unmatched junction nucleotides: 11. This CDR3 comprises 16 residues. Sequenced by immunoSEQ multiplex PCR; TCRdb stores in-frame clones only, minus some. The repertoire includes tens of thousands of clones, around four fifths of them detected once, and about 3% sits in the top ten. This TCR was recovered from a man aged 45-60 years with acute or convalescent COVID-19. Source material: peripheral blood. V gene TRBV28 combines with J gene TRBJ2-2; 11 nucleotides align to TRBD2. The CDR3 coding sequence is TGTGCCAGCAGTCCCCGGACTAGCGGGTTCCACCGGGAGCTGTTTTTT. Protein product: CASSPRTSGFHRELFF.